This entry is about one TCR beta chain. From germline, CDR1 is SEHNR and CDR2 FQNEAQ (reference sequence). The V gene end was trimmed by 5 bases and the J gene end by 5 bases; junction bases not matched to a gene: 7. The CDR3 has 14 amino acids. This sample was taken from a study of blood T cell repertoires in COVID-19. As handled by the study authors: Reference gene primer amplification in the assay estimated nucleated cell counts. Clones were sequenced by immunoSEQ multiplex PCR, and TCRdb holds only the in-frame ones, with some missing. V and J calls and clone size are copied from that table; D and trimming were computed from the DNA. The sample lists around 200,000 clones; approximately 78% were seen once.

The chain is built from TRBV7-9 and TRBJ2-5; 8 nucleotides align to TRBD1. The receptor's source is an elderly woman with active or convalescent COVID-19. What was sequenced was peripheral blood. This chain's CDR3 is CASSLGQGEETQYF. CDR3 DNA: TGTGCCAGCAGCCTAGGACAGGGAGAGGAGACCCAGTACTTC.